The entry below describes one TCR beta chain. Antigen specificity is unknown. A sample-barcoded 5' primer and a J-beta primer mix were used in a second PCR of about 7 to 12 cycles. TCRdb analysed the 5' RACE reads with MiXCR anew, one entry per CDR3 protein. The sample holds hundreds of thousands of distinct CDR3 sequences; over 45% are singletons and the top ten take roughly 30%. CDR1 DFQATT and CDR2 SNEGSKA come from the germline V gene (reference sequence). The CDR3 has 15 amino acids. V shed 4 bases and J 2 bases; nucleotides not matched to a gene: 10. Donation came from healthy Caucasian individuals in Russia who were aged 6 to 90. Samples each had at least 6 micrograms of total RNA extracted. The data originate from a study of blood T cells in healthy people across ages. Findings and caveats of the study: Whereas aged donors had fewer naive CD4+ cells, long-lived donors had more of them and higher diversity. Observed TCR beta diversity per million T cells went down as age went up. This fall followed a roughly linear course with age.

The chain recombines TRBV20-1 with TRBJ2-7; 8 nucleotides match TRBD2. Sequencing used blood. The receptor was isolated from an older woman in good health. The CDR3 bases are TGCAGTGCTACTGTGGGGGCGGGAGGTCCCTACGAGCAGTACTTC. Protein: CSATVGAGGPYEQYF.